This T cell receptor beta chain was recovered during a study of T-cell reconstitution after alpha-beta-depleted transplantation in children (TCRdb year 2016). As for the study more broadly: Using TCR repertoire profiling, the study followed T-cell immune reconstitution in a quantitative way in children after TCRalphabeta/CD19-depleted allogeneic hematopoietic cell transplantation.

Library generation was performed with PCR. TCRdb shows the sequencer as Illumina HiSeq 2500. TCR libraries were prepared with molecular barcoding, using unique molecular identifiers to normalize TCRbeta repertoire quantification. TCRdb trimmed the raw reads at Q25, called clones with MiXCR and kept productive beta chains. Under each unique CDR3 protein, matching rows form one entry showing the most common genes and DNA. This sample holds about 610,000 distinct CDR3 sequences; over 9.5% were observed only once. The ten largest clonotypes hold less than 5% of the sample. In this sample, this clonotype turned up a few times. Which antigen it targets is not known. The record has no base qualities; no much larger clone is one base away. The germline V gene yields SGHRS for CDR1 and YFSETQ for CDR2. Trimming removed 0 bases from V and 5 bases from J, leaving 12 bases between the germline ends. The CDR3 covers 14 residues, taking in both the cysteine and the phenylalanine. Only CDR3 DNA remains: 42 bases, in frame from the first base.

This TCR derives from a human donor who donated a stem cell graft to a child with acute myeloid leukemia. The chain couples TRBV5-1 to TRBJ2-7; the D region may be TRBD1 or TRBD2, each matching 5 bases equally. The source material was PBMCs from the stem cell graft donor, sampled from the stem cell graft. The DNA is TGCGCCAGCAGCTTGGGGTCGGGGCGCGACGAGCAGTACTTC. The encoded protein is CASSLGSGRDEQYF.